These 20 T cell receptor beta chains originate from one sample sequenced in a study of cytomegalovirus exposure and HLA in healthy donors. Primers for the PCR totalled 60 Vbeta and 13 Jbeta. Repertoires were generated with immunoSEQ multiplex PCR, while TCRdb's copy carries only in-frame clones and drops some. This table holds approximately 270,000 clones, approximately 80% found once. The sequenced sample was PBMCs. Receptor source: a girl aged 2-9 years in good health and CMV-seronegative.

The chain couples TRBV5-4 to TRBJ1-2, with TRBD1 matching over 9 bases. V trimming: 2 bases; J trimming: 8 bases; junction bases outside the gene matches: 19. CDR3 length: 18 residues. Germline V lookup: CDR1 SGHNT, CDR2 YYREEE (reference sequence). The CDR3 sequence: CASSFLVGQGGLARGYTF. In DNA form, the CDR3 reads TGTGCCAGCAGCTTCCTTGTGGGACAGGGTGGTTTGGCGAGGGGCTACACCTTC.

The chain joins TRBV9 to TRBJ1-1; D gene ambiguous. V dropped 0 bases and J dropped 0 bases, with 9 bases sitting between them. This CDR3 has 15 amino acids. Germline V CDR1 and CDR2: SGDLS, YYNGEE. The CDR3 region is CASSVAPQLNTEAFF. In DNA form, the CDR3 reads TGTGCCAGCAGCGTAGCGCCACAGCTGAACACTGAAGCTTTCTTT.

This clone was seen more than once but under ten times. This chain uses TRBV30 with TRBJ1-2; a weak D match, TRBD1 (5 bases). This CDR3 has 13 residues. The germline V gene has CDR1 GTSNPN and CDR2 SVGIG (reference sequence). The V and J ends lost 2 bases and 4 bases respectively, with 11 bases between them. The CDR3 spells CAWSPGHSYGYTF. Here the CDR3 DNA reads TGTGCCTGGAGTCCAGGACACAGCTATGGCTACACCTTC.

The chain links TRBV10-3 to TRBJ2-7; tentative D call: TRBD2 (6 bases). V was clipped by 0 bases and J by 1 base, with 13 bases between them. This CDR3 is built from 16 residues. Looked up from germline, CDR1 is ENHRY and CDR2 is SYGVKD. The CDR3 here is CAISESMSGASYEQYF. CDR3 sequence (DNA): TGTGCCATCAGTGAGTCGATGTCGGGAGCTTCCTACGAGCAGTACTTC.

This clone was seen a single time. The chain uses TRBV6-6 and TRBJ1-2, with 10 bases matching TRBD1. The CDR3 totals 15 residues. V was pared by 6 bases and J by 4 bases, with 8 bases of the junction left unmatched. Germline V gives CDR1 MNHNY, CDR2 SVGAGI (reference sequence). The CDR3 sequence is CASRGGQGNGYGYTF. The CDR3 DNA is TGTGCCAGCAGAGGGGGACAGGGGAACGGCTATGGCTACACCTTC.

The gene calls are TRBV27 and TRBJ2-5; TRBD2 is a possible D gene (6 bases). This CDR3 comprises 14 residues. The V end was cut by 2 bases, the J end by 5 bases, with 12 bases between. The germline gives CDR1 MNHEY, CDR2 SMNVEV (reference sequence). The CDR3 sequence is CASSLAAGRETQYF. DNA for the CDR3: TGTGCCAGCAGTTTAGCGGCGGGGAGGGAGACCCAGTACTTC.

The rearrangement links TRBV10-3 to TRBJ2-7, with TRBD2 matching over 7 bases. Germline CDR1 and CDR2: ENHRY and SYGVKD. The CDR3 runs 12 residues. Unmatched junction bases numbered 1, after V lost 6 bases and J lost 2 bases. CDR3 region: CAISSGAYEQYF. The CDR3 DNA reads TGTGCCATCAGCAGCGGGGCCTACGAGCAGTACTTC.

This clone showed up just a few times. The chain recombines TRBV27 with TRBJ2-3; D is perhaps TRBD2 (5 bases). The CDR3 is 14 residues long. The germline V gene encodes CDR1 MNHEY and CDR2 SMNVEV (reference sequence). V shed 7 bases and J shed 0 bases, with 11 bases lying between them. In DNA, the CDR3 is TGTGCCAGCAACCATCTAGCAAGCACAGATACGCAGTATTTT. This codes for CASNHLASTDTQYF.

The chain combines TRBV10-3 with TRBJ2-3; TRBD1 matches at 8 bases. Germline loops: CDR1 ENHRY, CDR2 SYGVKD. V trimming: 6 bases; J trimming: 5 bases; junction bases outside the gene matches: 7. CDR3 length equals 14 residues. The CDR3 sequence is CAIRETGEGDTQYF. The CDR3 DNA sequence: TGTGCCATCAGGGAGACAGGGGAAGGAGATACGCAGTATTTT.

V is TRBV27 and J is TRBJ2-7; D call uncertain. Germline assignment: CDR1 MNHEY and CDR2 SMNVEV (reference sequence). The germline V and J ends were trimmed by 4 bases and 3 bases, with 10 bases remaining between them. The CDR3 spans 13 residues. CDR3 sequence: CASSYRTNYEQYF. CDR3 DNA sequence: TGTGCCAGCAGTTACCGAACTAACTACGAGCAGTACTTC.

The V and J genes are TRBV4-1 and TRBJ1-2; no clear D gene. The CDR3 has 13 amino acids. In germline, CDR1 is MGHRA, CDR2 YSYEKL. V lost 3 bases and J 8 bases, leaving 13 bases between the germline ends. The chain's CDR3 is CASSQVGPWGYTF. CDR3 DNA: TGCGCCAGCAGCCAGGTCGGTCCATGGGGCTACACCTTC.

The chain uses TRBV5-1 and TRBJ1-5; 7 positions agree with TRBD1. J lost 2 bases, V lost 3 bases, and 2 bases had no gene match. The CDR3 is 14 residues long. Germline assignment: CDR1 SGHRS and CDR2 YFSETQ. CDR3: CASSSGTGNQPQHF. The CDR3, as DNA: TGCGCCAGCAGCTCCGGGACAGGCAATCAGCCCCAGCATTTT. The full variable domain, its missing parts supplied by reference TRBV5-1 and TRBJ1-5, is KAGVTQTPRYLIKTRGQQVTLSCSPISGHRSVSWYQQTPGQGLQFLFEYFSETQRNKGNFPGRFSGRQFSNSRSEMNVSTLELGDSALYLCASSSGTGNQPQHFGDGTRLSIL.

The genes are TRBV5-1 and TRBJ2-7, with TRBD1 identical over 9 bases. Germline values: CDR1 SGHRS, CDR2 YFSETQ. The CDR3 contains 15 residues. The junction had 6 bases not matched to a gene; V was cut back by 3 bases and J by 2 bases. The CDR3 sequence: CASSSPQGAAYEQYF. CDR3 nucleotides: TGCGCCAGCAGCTCGCCACAGGGGGCAGCCTACGAGCAGTACTTC.

V usage is TRBV7-2 and J usage is TRBJ2-1; unclear D gene. With 3 bases removed from V and 2 bases from J, the gap between germline ends came to 11 bases. The CDR3 loop spans 15 amino acids. Per germline, CDR1 SGHTA and CDR2 FQGNSA. The CDR3 loop reads CASSFYRVPYNEQFF. For the CDR3, the DNA is TGTGCCAGCAGCTTTTATCGGGTGCCCTACAATGAGCAGTTCTTC.

The chain has TRBV6-5 and TRBJ1-4, with D perhaps matching TRBD1 (5 bases). The CDR3 consists of 14 residues. Germline-derived CDR1 and CDR2 are MNHEY and SVGAGI. V lost 5 bases and J 1 base, leaving 8 bases between the germline ends. As DNA, the CDR3 is TGTGCCAGCAGTCGGGGGGTAACTAATGAAAAACTGTTTTTT. It encodes CASSRGVTNEKLFF.

The chain joins TRBV28 to TRBJ2-7, with TRBD1 matching over 10 bases. V shed 3 bases and J 2 bases; nucleotides not matched to a gene: 4. The CDR3 spans 15 residues. The germline V gene has CDR1 MDHEN and CDR2 SYDVKM. CDR3 region: CASSFRDRGTYEQYF. The CDR3 DNA sequence: TGTGCCAGCAGTTTTAGGGACAGGGGTACCTACGAGCAGTACTTC. Together with reference TRBV28 and TRBJ2-7, the CDR3 gives the full variable domain: DVKVTQSSRYLVKRTGEKVFLECVQDMDHENMFWYRQDPGLGLRLIYFSYDVKMKEKGDIPEGYSVSREKKERFSLILESASTNQTSMYLCASSFRDRGTYEQYFGPGTRLTVT.

V and J are TRBV4-1 and TRBJ2-5; tentative D call: TRBD1 (5 bases). Trimming stripped 4 bases from V and 1 base from J, with 13 bases between. The germline V gene encodes CDR1 MGHRA and CDR2 YSYEKL. The CDR3 consists of 15 residues. The CDR3 DNA follows: TGCGCCAGCAGCCCATACTTGGACACCCAAGAGACCCAGTACTTC. Protein: CASSPYLDTQETQYF.

CDR3: CAIAGGSTDTQYF. In nucleotides, the CDR3 is TGTGCCATCGCGGGGGGTAGCACAGATACGCAGTATTTT. This chain links TRBV10-3 with TRBJ2-3; 8 bases align to TRBD2. This CDR3 is built from 13 residues. Unmatched junction bases numbered 1, after V lost 8 bases and J lost 0 bases. CDR1 and CDR2 from the germline V gene are ENHRY and SYGVKD.

This clone has just one count. The V gene is TRBV27, the J gene TRBJ2-1; tentative D call: TRBD2 (6 bases). The CDR3 is 14 amino acids. Looked up from germline, CDR1 is MNHEY and CDR2 is SMNVEV (reference sequence). Between the trimmed V and J ends, which lost 7 bases and 0 bases, there was a span of 10 bases. The chain's CDR3 is CASKTRLSYNEQFF. CDR3 coding DNA: TGTGCCAGCAAGACTAGACTCTCCTACAATGAGCAGTTCTTC.

The rearrangement links TRBV2 to TRBJ1-3; D unclear. CDR1 and CDR2 from the germline V gene are SNHLY and FYNNEI. This CDR3 contains 14 residues. The CDR3 region is CAIGRSNSGNTIYF. The CDR3 nucleotides are TGTGCTATCGGGAGATCCAACTCTGGAAACACCATATATTTT. Variable domain in full (rest from reference TRBV2 and TRBJ1-3): EPEVTQTPSHQVTQMGQEVILRCVPISNHLYFYWYRQILGQKVEFLVSFYNNEISEKSEIFDDQFSVERPDGSNFTLKIRSTKLEDSAMYFCAIGRSNSGNTIYFGEGSWLTVV.